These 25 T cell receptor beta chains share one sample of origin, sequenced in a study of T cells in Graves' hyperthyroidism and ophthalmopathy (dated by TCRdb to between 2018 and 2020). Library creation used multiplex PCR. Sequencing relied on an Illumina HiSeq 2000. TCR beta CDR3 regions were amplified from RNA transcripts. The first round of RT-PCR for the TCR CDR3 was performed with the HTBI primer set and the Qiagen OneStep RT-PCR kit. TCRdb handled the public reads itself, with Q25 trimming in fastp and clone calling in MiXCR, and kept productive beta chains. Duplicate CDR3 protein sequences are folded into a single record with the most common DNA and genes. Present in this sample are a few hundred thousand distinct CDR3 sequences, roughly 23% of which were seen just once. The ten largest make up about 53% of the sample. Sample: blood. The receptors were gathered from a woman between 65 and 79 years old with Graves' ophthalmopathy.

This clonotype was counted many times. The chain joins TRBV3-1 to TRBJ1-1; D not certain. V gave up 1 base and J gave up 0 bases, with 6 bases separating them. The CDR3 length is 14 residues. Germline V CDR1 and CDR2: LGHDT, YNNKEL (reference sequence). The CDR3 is CASSQGALNTEAFF. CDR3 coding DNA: TGTGCCAGCAGCCAAGGGGCGTTGAACACTGAAGCTTTCTTT.

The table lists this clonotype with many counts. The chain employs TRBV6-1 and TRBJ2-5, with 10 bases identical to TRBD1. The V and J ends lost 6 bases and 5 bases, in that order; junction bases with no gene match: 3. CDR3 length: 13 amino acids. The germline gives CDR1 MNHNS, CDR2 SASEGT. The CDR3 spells CASRGTGVETQYF. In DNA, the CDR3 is TGTGCCAGCAGAGGGACAGGGGTTGAGACCCAGTACTTC.

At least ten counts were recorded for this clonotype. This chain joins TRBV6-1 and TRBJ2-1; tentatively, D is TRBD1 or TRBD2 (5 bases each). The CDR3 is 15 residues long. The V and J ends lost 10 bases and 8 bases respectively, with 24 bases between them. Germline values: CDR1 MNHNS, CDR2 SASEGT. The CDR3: CATRIMLWGSDEQFF. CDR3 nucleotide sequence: TGTGCCACCCGGATCATGCTATGGGGGTCGGATGAGCAGTTCTTC.

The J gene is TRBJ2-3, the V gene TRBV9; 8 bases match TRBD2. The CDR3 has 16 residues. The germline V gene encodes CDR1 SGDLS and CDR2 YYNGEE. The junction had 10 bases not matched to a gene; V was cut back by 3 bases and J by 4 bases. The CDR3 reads CASSADNSGMPDTQYF. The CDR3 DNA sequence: TGTGCCAGCAGCGCCGATAATAGCGGGATGCCAGATACGCAGTATTTT.

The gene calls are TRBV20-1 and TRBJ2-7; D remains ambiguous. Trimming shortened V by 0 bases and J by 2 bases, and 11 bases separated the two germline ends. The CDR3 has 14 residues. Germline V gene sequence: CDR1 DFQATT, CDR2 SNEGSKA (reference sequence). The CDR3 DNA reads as TGCAGTGCTAGAGAGGGTAGCATCGCCTACGAGCAGTACTTC. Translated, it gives CSAREGSIAYEQYF.

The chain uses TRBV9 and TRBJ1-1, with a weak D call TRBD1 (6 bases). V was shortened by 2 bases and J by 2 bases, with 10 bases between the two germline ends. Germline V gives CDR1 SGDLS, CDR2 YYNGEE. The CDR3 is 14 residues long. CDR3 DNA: TGTGCCAGCAGCGTTGAGGACAGTAACACTGAAGCTTTCTTT. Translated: CASSVEDSNTEAFF.

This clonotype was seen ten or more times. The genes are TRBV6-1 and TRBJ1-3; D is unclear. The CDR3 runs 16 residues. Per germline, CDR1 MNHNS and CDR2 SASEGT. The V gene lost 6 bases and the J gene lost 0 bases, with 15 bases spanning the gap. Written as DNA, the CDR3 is TGTGCCAGCAGGGTAGGCCTGACCGTCTCTGGAAACACCATATATTTT. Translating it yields CASRVGLTVSGNTIYF.

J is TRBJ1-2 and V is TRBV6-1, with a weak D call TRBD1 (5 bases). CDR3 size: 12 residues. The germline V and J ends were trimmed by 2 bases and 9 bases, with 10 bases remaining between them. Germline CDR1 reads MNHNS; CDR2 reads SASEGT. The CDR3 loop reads CASSENGGSYTF. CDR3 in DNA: TGTGCCAGCAGTGAAAATGGGGGAAGCTACACCTTC.

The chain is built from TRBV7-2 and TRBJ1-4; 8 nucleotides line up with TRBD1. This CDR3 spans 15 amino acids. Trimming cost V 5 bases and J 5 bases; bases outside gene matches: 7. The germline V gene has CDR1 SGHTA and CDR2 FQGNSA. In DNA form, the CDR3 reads TGTGCCAGCAGCCTTGGACAGGGTGGGAATGAAAAACTGTTTTTT. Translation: CASSLGQGGNEKLFF.

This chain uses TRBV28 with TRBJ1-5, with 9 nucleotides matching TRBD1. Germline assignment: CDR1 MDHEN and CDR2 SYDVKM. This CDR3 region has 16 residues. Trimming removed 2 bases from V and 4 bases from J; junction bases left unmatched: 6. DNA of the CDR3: TGTGCCAGCAGTTTAGGGGACAGGGCAAGAAATCAGCCCCAGCATTTT. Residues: CASSLGDRARNQPQHF. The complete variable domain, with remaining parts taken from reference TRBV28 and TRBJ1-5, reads DVKVTQSSRYLVKRTGEKVFLECVQDMDHENMFWYRQDPGLGLRLIYFSYDVKMKEKGDIPEGYSVSREKKERFSLILESASTNQTSMYLCASSLGDRARNQPQHFGDGTRLSIL.

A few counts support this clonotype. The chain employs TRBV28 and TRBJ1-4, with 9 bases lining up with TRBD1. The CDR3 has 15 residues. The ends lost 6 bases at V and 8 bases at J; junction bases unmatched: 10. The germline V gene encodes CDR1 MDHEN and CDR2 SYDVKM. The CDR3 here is CASRAGQGNGEKLFF. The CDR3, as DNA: TGTGCCAGCAGAGCGGGACAGGGTAATGGAGAAAAACTGTTTTTT.

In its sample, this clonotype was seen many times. CDR3 in DNA: TGTGCCAGCAGTTACAGGGGACAGGGATCAGGCACCATATATTTT. Amino acid sequence: CASSYRGQGSGTIYF. The chain couples TRBV6-5 to TRBJ1-3; 9 bases agree with TRBD1. Germline CDR1 and CDR2: MNHEY and SVGAGI. The CDR3 runs 15 residues. Trimming took 2 bases from V and 9 from J; bases not matched to a gene: 8.

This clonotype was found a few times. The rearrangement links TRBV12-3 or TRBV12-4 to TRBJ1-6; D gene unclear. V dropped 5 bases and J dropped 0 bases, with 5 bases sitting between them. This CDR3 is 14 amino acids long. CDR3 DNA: TGTGCCAGCAGTCCCAACTCCTATAATTCACCCCTCCACTTT. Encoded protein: CASSPNSYNSPLHF.

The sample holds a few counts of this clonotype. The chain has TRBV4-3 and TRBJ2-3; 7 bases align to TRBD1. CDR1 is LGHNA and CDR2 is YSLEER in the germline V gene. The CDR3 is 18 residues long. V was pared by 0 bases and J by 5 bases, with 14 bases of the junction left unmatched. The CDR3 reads CASSQDNVRGPLQDTQYF. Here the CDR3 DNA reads TGCGCCAGCAGCCAAGATAATGTGAGGGGGCCGCTTCAAGATACGCAGTATTTT.

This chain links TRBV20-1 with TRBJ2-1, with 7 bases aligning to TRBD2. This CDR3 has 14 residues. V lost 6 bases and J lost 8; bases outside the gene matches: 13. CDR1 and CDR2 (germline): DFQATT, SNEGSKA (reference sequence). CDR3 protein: CSARDYREIDEQFF. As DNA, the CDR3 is TGCAGTGCCAGGGACTACCGGGAGATCGATGAGCAGTTCTTC.

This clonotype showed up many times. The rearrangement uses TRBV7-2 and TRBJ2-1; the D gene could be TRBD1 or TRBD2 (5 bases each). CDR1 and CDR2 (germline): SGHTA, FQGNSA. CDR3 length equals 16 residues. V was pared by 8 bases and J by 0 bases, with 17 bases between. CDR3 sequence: CASGDPGPYSYNEQFF. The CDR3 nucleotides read TGTGCCAGCGGGGACCCCGGCCCATACTCCTACAATGAGCAGTTCTTC. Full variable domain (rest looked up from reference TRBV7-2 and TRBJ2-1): GAGVSQSPSNKVTEKGKDVELRCDPISGHTALYWYRQSLGQGLEFLIYFQGNSAPDKSGLPSDRFSAERTGGSVSTLTIQRTQQEDSAVYLCASGDPGPYSYNEQFFGPGTRLTVL.

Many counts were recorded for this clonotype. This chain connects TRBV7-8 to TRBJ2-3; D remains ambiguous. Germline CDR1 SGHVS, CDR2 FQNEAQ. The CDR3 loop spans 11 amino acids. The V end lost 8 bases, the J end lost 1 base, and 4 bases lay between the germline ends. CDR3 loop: CASGGTDTQYF. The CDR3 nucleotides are TGTGCCAGCGGGGGCACAGATACGCAGTATTTT.

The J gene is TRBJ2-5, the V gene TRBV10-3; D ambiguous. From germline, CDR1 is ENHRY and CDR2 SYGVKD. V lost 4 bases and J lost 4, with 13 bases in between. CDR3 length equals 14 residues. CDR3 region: CAISAQRVRETQYF. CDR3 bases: TGTGCCATCAGTGCGCAGCGAGTGAGAGAGACCCAGTACTTC.

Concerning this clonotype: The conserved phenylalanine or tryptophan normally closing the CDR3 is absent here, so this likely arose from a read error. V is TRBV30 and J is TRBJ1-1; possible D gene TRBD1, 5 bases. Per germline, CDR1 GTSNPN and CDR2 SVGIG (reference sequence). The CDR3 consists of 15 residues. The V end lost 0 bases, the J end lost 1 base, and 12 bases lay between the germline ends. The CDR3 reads CAWSVQEQPNTEAFS. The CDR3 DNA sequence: TGTGCCTGGAGTGTACAGGAACAGCCGAACACTGAAGCTTTCTCT.

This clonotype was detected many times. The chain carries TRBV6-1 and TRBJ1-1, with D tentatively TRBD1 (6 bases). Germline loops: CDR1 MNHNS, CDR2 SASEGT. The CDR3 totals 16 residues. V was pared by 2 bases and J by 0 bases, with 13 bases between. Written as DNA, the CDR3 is TGTGCCAGCAGTGAACAACCAGGGGCGGTGAACACTGAAGCTTTCTTT. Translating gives CASSEQPGAVNTEAFF.

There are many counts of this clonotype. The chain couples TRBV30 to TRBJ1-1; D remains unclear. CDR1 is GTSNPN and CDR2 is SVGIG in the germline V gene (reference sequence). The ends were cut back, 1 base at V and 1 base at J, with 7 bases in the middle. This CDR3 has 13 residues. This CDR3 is CAWSEFQNTEAFF. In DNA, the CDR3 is TGTGCCTGGAGTGAATTCCAGAACACTGAAGCTTTCTTT. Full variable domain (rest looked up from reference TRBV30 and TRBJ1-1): SQTIHQWPATLVQPVGSPLSLECTVEGTSNPNLYWYRQAAGRGLQLLFYSVGIGQISSEVPQNLSASRPQDRQFILSSKKLLLSDSGFYLCAWSEFQNTEAFFGQGTRLTVV.

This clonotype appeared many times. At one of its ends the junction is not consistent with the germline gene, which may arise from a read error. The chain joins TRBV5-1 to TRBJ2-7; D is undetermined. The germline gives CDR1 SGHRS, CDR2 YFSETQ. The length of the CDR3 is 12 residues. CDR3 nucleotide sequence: TGTGCCAGCAGCTTAGGCACCTACGAGCAGTACTTC. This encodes CASSLGTYEQYF. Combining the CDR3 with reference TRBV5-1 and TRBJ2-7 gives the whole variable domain KAGVTQTPRYLIKTRGQQVTLSCSPISGHRSVSWYQQTPGQGLQFLFEYFSETQRNKGNFPGRFSGRQFSNSRSEMNVSTLELGDSALYLCASSLGTYEQYFGPGTRLTVT.

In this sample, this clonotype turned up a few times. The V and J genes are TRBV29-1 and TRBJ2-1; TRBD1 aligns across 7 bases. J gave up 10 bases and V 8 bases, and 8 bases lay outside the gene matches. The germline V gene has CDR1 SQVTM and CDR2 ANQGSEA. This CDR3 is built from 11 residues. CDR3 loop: CSPLRGGEQFF. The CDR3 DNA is TGCAGCCCATTGAGAGGGGGCGAGCAGTTCTTC.

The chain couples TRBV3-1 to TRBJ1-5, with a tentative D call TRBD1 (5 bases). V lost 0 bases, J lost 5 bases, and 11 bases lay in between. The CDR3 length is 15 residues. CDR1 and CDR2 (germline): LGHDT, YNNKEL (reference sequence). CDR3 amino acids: CASSQDGAGHQPQHF. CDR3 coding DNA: TGTGCCAGCAGCCAAGATGGGGCAGGGCATCAGCCCCAGCATTTT.

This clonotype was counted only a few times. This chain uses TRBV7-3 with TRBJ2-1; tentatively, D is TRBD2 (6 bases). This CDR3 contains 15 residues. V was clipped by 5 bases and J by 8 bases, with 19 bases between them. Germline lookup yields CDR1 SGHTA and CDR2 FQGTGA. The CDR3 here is CASSPRGTPDDEQFF. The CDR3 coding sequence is TGTGCCAGCAGCCCCCGGGGGACCCCCGACGATGAGCAGTTCTTC.